This T cell receptor beta chain was recovered during a study of blood T cell repertoires in COVID-19. For the study at large: PBMCs, B-cell-depleted T cells, or T cells were the source of the cDNA or gDNA that made up the material.

Per the study methods: Amplification of reference gene primers provided the estimated nucleated cell counts. The table came from immunoSEQ multiplex PCR; TCRdb's copy has only in-frame clones and leaves some out. V, J and clone size were drawn from that table, and D and trimming were deduced from the DNA. The sample has some 300,000 clones, approximately 86% seen once. V lost 5 bases and J lost 2; bases outside the gene matches: 9. Germline CDR1 SGHVS, CDR2 FNYEAQ. This CDR3 is 16 amino acids long. This chain uses TRBV7-6 with TRBJ2-3, with TRBD1 matching 8 bases. The sequence was collected from a woman in her 70s with COVID-19, enrolled during active disease. Sequencing used peripheral blood. Here the CDR3 reads CASSPWTGTPTDTQYF. The CDR3 bases are TGTGCCAGCAGCCCCTGGACAGGGACGCCCACAGATACGCAGTATTTT.